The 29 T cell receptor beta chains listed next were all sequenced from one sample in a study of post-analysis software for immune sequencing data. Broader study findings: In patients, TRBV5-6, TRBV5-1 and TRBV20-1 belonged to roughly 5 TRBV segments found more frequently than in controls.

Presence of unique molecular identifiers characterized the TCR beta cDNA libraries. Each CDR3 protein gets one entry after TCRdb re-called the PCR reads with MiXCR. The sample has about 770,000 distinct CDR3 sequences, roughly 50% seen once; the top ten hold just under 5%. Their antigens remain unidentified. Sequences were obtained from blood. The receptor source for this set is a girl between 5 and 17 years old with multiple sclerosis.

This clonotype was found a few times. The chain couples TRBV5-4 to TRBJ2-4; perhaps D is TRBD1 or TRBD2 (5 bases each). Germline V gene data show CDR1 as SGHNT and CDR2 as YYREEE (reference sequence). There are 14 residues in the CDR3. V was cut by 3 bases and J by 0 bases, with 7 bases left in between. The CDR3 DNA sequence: TGTGCCAGCAGCTCCGGGACAGCCAAAAACATTCAGTACTTC. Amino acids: CASSSGTAKNIQYF.

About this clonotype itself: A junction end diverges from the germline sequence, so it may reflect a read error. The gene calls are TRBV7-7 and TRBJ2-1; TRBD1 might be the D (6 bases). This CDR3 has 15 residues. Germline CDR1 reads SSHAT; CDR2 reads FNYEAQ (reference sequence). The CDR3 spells CASSSGTTSYNEQFF. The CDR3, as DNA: TGTGCTAGCAGCTCAGGGACAACATCCTACAATGAGCAGTTCTTC.

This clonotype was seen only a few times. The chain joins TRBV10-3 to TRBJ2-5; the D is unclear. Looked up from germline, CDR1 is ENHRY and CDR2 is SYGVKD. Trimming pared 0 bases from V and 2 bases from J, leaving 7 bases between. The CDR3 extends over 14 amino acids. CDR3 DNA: TGTGCCATCAGTGAGTCGGACGGGCAAGAGACCCAGTACTTC. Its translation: CAISESDGQETQYF.

The CDR3 reads CASSLGLATSYEQYF. The CDR3 DNA follows: TGTGCCAGCAGCTTAGGACTAGCGACCTCCTACGAGCAGTACTTC. The chain combines TRBV7-2 with TRBJ2-5; the match to TRBD2 covers 8 bases. The DNA end is more similar to TRBJ2-7, so the J call may be wrong. Germline V CDR1 and CDR2: SGHTA, FQGNSA. The CDR3 is 15 amino acids.

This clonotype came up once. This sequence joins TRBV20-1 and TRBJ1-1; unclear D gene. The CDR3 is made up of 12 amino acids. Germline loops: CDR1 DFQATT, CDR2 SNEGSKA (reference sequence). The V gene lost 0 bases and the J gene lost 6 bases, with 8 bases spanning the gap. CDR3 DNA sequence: TGCAGTGCTAGAGATCCGTGGGCTGAAGCTTTCTTT. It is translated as CSARDPWAEAFF.

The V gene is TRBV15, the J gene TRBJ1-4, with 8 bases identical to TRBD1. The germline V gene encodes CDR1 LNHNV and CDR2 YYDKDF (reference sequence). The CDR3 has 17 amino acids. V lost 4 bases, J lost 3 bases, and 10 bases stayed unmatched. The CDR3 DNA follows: TGTGCCACCAGCATTGGCCGCCAACAGGGGGCTAATGAAAAACTGTTTTTT. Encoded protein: CATSIGRQQGANEKLFF.

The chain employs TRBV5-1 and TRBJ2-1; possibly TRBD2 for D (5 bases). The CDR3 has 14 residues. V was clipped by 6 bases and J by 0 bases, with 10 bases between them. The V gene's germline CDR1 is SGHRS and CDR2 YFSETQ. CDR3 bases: TGCGCCAGCAACCCGGGAAACTCCTACAATGAGCAGTTCTTC. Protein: CASNPGNSYNEQFF.

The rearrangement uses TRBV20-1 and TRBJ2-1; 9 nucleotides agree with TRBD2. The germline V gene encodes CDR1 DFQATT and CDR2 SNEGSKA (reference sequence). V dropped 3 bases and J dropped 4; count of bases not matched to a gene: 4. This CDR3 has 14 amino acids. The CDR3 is CSASGAGGYNEQFF. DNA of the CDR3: TGCAGTGCTAGCGGCGCGGGAGGGTACAATGAGCAGTTCTTC.

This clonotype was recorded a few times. CDR3 nucleotides: TGTGCCAGCACTTTAGACATCTCCTACGAGCAGTACTTC. Residues: CASTLDISYEQYF. This chain links TRBV6-1 with TRBJ2-7; D gene uncertain. This CDR3 is 13 amino acids long. Trimming stripped 7 bases from V and 0 bases from J, with 10 bases between. Germline V lookup: CDR1 MNHNS, CDR2 SASEGT.

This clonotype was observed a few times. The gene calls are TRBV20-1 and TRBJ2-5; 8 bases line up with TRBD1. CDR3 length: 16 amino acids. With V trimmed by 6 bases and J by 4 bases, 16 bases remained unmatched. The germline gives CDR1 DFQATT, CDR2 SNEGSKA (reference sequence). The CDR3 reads CSAMPVSGQGGETQYF. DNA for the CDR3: TGCAGTGCGATGCCCGTCTCAGGACAGGGCGGAGAGACCCAGTACTTC.

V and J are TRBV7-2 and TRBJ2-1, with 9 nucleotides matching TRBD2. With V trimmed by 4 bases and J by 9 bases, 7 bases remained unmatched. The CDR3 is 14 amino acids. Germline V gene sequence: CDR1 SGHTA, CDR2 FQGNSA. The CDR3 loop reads CASSSSGRTGEQFF. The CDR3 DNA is TGTGCCAGCAGCTCCAGCGGGAGGACCGGTGAGCAGTTCTTC.

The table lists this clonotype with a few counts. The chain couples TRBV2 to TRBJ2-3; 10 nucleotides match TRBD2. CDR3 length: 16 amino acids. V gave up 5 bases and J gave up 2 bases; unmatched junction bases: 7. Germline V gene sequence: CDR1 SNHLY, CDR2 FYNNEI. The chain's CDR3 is CASSPLAGAPTDTQYF. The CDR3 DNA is TGTGCCAGCAGTCCTCTAGCGGGAGCCCCCACAGATACGCAGTATTTT.

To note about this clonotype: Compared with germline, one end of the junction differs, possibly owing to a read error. DNA of the CDR3: TGTGCCAGCAGTTTCCGGGACAGGGTGGTCGGCTACACCTTT. Protein: CASSFRDRVVGYTF. V gene TRBV12-3 or TRBV12-4 combines with J gene TRBJ1-2; 9 bases are a match to TRBD1. The CDR3 spans 14 residues.

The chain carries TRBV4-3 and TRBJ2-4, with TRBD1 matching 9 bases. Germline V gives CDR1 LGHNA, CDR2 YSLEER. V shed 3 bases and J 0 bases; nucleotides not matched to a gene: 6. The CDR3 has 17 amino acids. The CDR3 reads CASSQLTGGTAKNIQYF. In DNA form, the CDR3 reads TGCGCCAGCAGCCAGTTGACAGGGGGGACAGCCAAAAACATTCAGTACTTC.

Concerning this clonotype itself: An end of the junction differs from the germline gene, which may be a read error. In DNA, the CDR3 is TGTAGCGTTGAAGATCCTGGGGGAAGCGAAGCTTTCTTT. Translated: CSVEDPGGSEAFF. The chain recombines TRBV29-1 with TRBJ1-1; D is possibly TRBD1 (5 bases). Per germline, CDR1 SQVTM and CDR2 ANQGSEA. This CDR3 has 13 amino acids.

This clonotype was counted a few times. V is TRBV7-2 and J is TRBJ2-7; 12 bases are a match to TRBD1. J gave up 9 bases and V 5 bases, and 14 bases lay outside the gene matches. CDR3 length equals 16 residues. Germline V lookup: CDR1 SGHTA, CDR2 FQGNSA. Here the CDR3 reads CASSRRSRDRGQGQYF. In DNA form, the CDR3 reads TGTGCCAGCAGCCGACGTTCCAGGGACAGGGGGCAAGGGCAGTACTTC.

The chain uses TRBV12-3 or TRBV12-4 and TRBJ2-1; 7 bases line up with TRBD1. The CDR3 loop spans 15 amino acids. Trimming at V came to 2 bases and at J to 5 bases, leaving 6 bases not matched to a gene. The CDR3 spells CASSLRQGDNNEQFF. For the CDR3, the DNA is TGTGCCAGCAGTTTAAGACAGGGCGACAACAATGAGCAGTTCTTC.

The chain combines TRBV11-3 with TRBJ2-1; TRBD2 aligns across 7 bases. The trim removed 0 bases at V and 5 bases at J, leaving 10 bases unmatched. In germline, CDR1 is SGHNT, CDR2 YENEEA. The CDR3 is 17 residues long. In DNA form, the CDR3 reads TGTGCCAGCAGCTTAGATCAAGGCGGGAGAAGTAACAATGAGCAGTTCTTC. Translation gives CASSLDQGGRSNNEQFF.

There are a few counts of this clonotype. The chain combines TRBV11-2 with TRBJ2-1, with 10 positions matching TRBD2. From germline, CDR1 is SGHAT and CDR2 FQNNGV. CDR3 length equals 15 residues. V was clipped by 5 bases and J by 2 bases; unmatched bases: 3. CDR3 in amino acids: CASSQSGRAYNEQFF. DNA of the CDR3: TGTGCCAGCAGCCAAAGCGGGAGGGCCTACAATGAGCAGTTCTTC.

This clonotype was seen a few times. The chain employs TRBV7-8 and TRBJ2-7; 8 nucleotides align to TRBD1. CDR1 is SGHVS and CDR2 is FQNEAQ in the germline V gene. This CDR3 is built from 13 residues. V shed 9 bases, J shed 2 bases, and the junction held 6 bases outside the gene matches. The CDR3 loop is CASRQGRTYEQYF. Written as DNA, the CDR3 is TGTGCCAGTCGACAGGGGCGAACCTACGAGCAGTACTTC. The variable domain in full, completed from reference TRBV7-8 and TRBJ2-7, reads GAGVSQSPRYKVAKRGQDVALRCDPISGHVSLFWYQQALGQGPEFLTYFQNEAQLDKSGLPSDRFFAERPEGSVSTLKIQRTQQEDSAVYLCASRQGRTYEQYFGPGTRLTVT.

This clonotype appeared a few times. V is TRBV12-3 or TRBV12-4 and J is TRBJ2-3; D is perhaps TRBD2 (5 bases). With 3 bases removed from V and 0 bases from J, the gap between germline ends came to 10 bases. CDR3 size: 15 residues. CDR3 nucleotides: TGTGCCAGCAGTTTGCGGGCCCCTAGCACAGATACGCAGTATTTT. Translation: CASSLRAPSTDTQYF.

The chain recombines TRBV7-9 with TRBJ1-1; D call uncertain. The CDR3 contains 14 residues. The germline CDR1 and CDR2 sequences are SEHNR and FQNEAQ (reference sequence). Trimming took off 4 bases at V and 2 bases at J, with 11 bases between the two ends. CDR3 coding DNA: TGTGCCAGCAGCTACCCGGGGAGAAACACTGAAGCTTTCTTT. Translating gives CASSYPGRNTEAFF.

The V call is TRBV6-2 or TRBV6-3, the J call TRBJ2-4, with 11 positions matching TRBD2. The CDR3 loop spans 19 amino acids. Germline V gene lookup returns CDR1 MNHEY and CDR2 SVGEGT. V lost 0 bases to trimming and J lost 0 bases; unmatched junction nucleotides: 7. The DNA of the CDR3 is TGTGCCAGCAGTTACTCCACAGGGACTAGCGGATTAGCCAAAAACATTCAGTACTTC. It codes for CASSYSTGTSGLAKNIQYF.

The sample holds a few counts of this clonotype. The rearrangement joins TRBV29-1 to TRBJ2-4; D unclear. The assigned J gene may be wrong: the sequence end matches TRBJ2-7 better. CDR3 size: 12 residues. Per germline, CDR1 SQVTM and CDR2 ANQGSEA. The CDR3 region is CSVEDQTYEQYF. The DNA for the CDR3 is TGCAGCGTTGAAGATCAGACCTACGAGCAGTACTTC.

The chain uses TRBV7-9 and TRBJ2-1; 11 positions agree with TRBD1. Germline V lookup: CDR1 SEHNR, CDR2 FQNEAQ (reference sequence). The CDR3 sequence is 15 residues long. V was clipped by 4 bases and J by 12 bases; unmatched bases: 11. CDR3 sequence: CASSSWTGGPFGQFF. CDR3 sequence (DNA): TGTGCCAGCAGCTCGTGGACAGGGGGCCCTTTTGGGCAGTTCTTC.

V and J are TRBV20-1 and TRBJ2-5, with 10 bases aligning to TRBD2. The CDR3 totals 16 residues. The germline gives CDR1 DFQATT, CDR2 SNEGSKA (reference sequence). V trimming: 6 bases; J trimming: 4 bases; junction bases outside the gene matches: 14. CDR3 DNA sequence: TGCAGTGCGGGGGGACTAGCGAATACACCAATAGAGACCCAGTACTTC. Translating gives CSAGGLANTPIETQYF.

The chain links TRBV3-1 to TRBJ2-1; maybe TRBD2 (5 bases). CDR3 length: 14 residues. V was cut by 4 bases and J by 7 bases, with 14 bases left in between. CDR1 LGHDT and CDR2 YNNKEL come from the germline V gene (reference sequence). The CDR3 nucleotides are TGTGCCAGCAGCCGAAGTCCCGGGGAGAATGAGCAGTTCTTC. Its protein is CASSRSPGENEQFF.

The CDR3 DNA is TGCAGTGCTAGACGTTCTAGCGGGAGGGTTGACTACAATGAGCAGTTCTTC. It translates to CSARRSSGRVDYNEQFF. This chain connects TRBV20-1 to TRBJ2-1; 12 bases fit TRBD2. V was pared by 2 bases and J by 3 bases, with 8 bases of the junction left unmatched. The CDR3 is made up of 17 amino acids. Germline assignment: CDR1 DFQATT and CDR2 SNEGSKA (reference sequence).

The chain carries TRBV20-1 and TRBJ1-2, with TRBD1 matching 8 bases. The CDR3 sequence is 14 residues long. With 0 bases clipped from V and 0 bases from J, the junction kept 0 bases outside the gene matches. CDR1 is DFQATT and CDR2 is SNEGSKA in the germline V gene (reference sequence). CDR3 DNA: TGCAGTGCTAGAGAACAGGGGGCTAACTATGGCTACACCTTC. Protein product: CSAREQGANYGYTF.